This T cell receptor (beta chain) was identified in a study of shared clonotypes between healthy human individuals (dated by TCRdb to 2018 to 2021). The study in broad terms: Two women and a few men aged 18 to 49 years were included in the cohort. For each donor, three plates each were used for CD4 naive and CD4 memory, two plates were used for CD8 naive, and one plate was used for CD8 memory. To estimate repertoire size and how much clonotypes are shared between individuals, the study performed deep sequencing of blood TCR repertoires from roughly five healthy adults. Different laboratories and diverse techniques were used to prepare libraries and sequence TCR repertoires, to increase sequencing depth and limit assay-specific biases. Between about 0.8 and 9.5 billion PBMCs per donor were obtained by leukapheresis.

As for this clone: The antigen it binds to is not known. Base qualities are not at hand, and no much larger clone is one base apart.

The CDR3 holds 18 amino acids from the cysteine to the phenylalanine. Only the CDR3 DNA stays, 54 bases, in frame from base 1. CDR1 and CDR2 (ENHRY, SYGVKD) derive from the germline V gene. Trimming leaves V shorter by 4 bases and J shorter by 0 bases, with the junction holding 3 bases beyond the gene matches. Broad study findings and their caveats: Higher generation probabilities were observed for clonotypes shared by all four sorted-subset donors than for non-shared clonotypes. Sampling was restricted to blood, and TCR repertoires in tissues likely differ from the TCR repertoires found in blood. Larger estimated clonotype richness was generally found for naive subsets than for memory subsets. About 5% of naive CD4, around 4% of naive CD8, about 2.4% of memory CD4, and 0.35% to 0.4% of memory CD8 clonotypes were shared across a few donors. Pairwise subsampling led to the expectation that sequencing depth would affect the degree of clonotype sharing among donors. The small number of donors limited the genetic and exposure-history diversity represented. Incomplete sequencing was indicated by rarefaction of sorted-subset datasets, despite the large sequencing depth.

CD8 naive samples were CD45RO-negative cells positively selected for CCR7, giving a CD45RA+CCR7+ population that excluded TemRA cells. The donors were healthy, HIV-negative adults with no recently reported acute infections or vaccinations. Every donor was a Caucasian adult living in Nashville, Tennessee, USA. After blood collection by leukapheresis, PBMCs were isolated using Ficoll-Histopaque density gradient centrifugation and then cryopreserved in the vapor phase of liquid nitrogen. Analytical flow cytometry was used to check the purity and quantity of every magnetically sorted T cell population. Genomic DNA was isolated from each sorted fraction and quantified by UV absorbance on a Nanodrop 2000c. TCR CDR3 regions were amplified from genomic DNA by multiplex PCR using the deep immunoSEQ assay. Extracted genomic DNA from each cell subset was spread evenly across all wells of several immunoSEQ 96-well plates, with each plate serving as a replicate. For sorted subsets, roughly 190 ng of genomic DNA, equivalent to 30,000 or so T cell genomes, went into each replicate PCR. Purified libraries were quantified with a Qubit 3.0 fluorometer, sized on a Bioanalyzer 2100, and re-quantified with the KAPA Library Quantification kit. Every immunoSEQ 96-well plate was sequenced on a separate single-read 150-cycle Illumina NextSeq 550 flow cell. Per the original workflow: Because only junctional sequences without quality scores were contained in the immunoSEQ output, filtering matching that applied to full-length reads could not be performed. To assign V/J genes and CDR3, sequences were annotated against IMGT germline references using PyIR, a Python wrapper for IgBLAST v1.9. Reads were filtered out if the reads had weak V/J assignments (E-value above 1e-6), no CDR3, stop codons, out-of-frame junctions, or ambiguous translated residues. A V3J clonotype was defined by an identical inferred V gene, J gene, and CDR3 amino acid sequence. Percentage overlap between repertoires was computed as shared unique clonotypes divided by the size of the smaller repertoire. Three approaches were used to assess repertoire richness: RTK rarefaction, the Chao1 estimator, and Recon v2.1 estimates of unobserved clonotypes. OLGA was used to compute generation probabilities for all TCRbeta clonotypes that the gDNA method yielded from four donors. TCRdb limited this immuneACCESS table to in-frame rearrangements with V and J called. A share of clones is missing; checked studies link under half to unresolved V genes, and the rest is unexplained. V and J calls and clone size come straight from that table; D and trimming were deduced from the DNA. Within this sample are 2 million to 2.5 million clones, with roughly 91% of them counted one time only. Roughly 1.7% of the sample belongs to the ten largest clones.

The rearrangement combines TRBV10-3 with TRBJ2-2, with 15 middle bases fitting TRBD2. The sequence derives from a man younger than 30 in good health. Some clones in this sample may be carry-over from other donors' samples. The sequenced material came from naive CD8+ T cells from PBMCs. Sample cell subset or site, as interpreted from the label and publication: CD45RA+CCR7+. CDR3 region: CAISGTSGRASNTGELFF. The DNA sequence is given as TGTGCCATCAGTGGGACTAGCGGGAGGGCCTCGAACACCGGGGAGCTGTTTTTT.